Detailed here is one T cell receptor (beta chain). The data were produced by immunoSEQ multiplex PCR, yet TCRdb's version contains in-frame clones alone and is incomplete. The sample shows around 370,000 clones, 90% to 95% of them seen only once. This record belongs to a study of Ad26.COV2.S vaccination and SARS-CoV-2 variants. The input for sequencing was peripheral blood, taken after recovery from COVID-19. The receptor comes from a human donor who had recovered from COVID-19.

CDR3: CASENPGRSTGELFF. CDR3 bases: TGTGCCAGCGAAAATCCGGGTCGGAGCACCGGGGAGCTGTTTTTT. V and J are TRBV18 and TRBJ2-2; unclear D gene. In germline, CDR1 is KGHSH, CDR2 LQKENI. The CDR3 runs to 15 residues. The germline V and J ends were trimmed by 8 bases and 4 bases, with 17 bases remaining between them.